This is a list of T cell receptor beta chains from one sample in a study of glioma-infiltrating T cells after dendritic cell vaccination. Sequencing used immunoSEQ multiplex PCR; TCRdb keeps in-frame clones, though not all of them. This table has about 76,000 clones, roughly 84% appearing once. Sample: blood, taken after dendritic cell vaccination. These receptors were obtained from a human donor with glioblastoma. The CDR3 runs from the conserved cysteine through the conserved F or W.

j_call: TRBJ2-3; v_call: TRBV10-1; cdr3_aa: CASCGGGLAGVLDTQYF
j_call: TRBJ1-2; v_call: TRBV7-9; cdr3_aa: CASSLDRENYGYTF
j_call: TRBJ1-5; v_call: TRBV5-1; cdr3_aa: CASSLEGQPQHF
j_call: TRBJ2-7; v_call: TRBV4-2; cdr3_aa: CASSRGTVSSYEQYF
j_call: TRBJ2-7; v_call: TRBV5-1; cdr3_aa: CASSSGTSRISYEQYF
j_call: TRBJ2-1; v_call: TRBV11-2; cdr3_aa: CASTPGSSYNEQFF
j_call: TRBJ1-2; v_call: TRBV5-1; cdr3_aa: CASSLPGQGDYGYTF
j_call: TRBJ1-1; v_call: TRBV18; cdr3_aa: CASSPLTGGSTEAFF
j_call: TRBJ2-3; v_call: TRBV6-4; cdr3_aa: CASESPRTTHDTQYF
j_call: TRBJ1-2; v_call: TRBV5-1; cdr3_aa: CASSPGGYGYTF
j_call: TRBJ2-7; v_call: TRBV7-9; cdr3_aa: CASSWIAGAYEQYF
j_call: TRBJ2-1; v_call: TRBV4-1; cdr3_aa: CASSQDPPGLRNEQFF
j_call: TRBJ1-2; v_call: TRBV7-9; cdr3_aa: CASSSLPGQGSGGYTF
j_call: TRBJ1-1; v_call: TRBV5-1; cdr3_aa: CASSLLVNTEAFF
j_call: -; v_call: TRBV9; cdr3_aa: CASSFGTDSYEQYF
j_call: TRBJ2-1; v_call: TRBV19; cdr3_aa: CASSFRLGGNEQFF
j_call: TRBJ2-5; v_call: TRBV5-4; cdr3_aa: CASSLAGLQETQYF
j_call: TRBJ1-3; v_call: TRBV19; cdr3_aa: CASSPYLSGNTIYF
j_call: TRBJ2-1; v_call: TRBV6-5; cdr3_aa: CASSYDATGGRNEQFF
j_call: TRBJ1-5; v_call: TRBV5-8; cdr3_aa: CASSLKWTGQGNQPQHF
j_call: TRBJ1-5; v_call: TRBV28; cdr3_aa: CASTWGVEPQHF
j_call: TRBJ1-2; v_call: TRBV16; cdr3_aa: CASSQSTIGDGYTF
j_call: TRBJ2-2; v_call: TRBV14; cdr3_aa: CASSTRDRVTGELFF
j_call: TRBJ2-7; v_call: TRBV6-1; cdr3_aa: CASSVGTSEYYEQYF
j_call: TRBJ1-1; v_call: TRBV19; cdr3_aa: CASTLTGGNTEAFF
j_call: TRBJ2-1; v_call: TRBV30; cdr3_aa: CAWSKRDGGEQFF
j_call: TRBJ1-1; v_call: TRBV7-8; cdr3_aa: CASRSQGALTEAFF
j_call: TRBJ1-5; v_call: TRBV2; cdr3_aa: CASRAPNQPQHF
j_call: TRBJ1-6; v_call: TRBV5-1; cdr3_aa: CASRGQGIGNSPLHF
j_call: TRBJ2-7; v_call: TRBV10-1; cdr3_aa: CASASGSEQYF
j_call: TRBJ2-2; v_call: TRBV7-2; cdr3_aa: CASSSAGTFTGELFF